Below, one T cell receptor beta chain is given with its context. Its antigen is currently unknown. It was from alopecia areata patients that lesional scalp punch biopsies and peripheral blood were collected. Extracted from the samples, RNA was reverse transcribed into cDNA to serve as the sequencing template. Only in-frame clones appear in the TCRdb table, and some are missing; sequencing was by immunoSEQ multiplex PCR. Of some 130,000 clones detected, 58% appear once; the ten largest clones hold 5% to 7%. These data come from a study of CD8+ T cells in alopecia areata. Study at large: Oral tofacitinib, 5 to 10 mg twice daily, was given in an open-label trial. General study findings and limits: Lesional scalp exceeded normal scalp in clonality, especially in alopecia totalis/universalis. Sharing of TCR sequences between patients (possibly for HLA-related reasons) was less clear than in mice.

Germline loops: CDR1 SQVTM, CDR2 ANQGSEA. Trimming took 4 bases from V and 0 from J, leaving 6 bases between them. This CDR3 spans 12 amino acids. This material consisted of CD4+ T cells sorted from blood, taken at week 0. The chain is built from TRBV29-1 and TRBJ2-5; D call uncertain. This sequence originates from a human donor with alopecia areata. CDR3 sequence (DNA): TGCAGCGTTGGGGCTCACCAAGAGACCCAGTACTTC. It yields the protein CSVGAHQETQYF. The full variable domain, with the rest looked up from reference TRBV29-1 and TRBJ2-5, is SAVISQKPSRDICQRGTSLTIQCQVDSQVTMMFWYRQQPGQSLTLIATANQGSEATYESGFVIDKFPISRPNLTFSTLTVSNMSPEDSSIYLCSVGAHQETQYFGPGTRLLVL.